Reported below is one T cell receptor beta chain. One end of the junction varies from germline; a read error may be responsible. The sample is drawn from a study of OX40 agonist ivuxolimab in advanced cancers. The overall study: Patients treated during dose escalation were battling hepatocellular carcinoma, melanoma, renal cell or head and neck cancer. A male proportion of over 70% was recorded, with mean age approximately 57 years and range 23 to 79.

Libraries were prepared by immunoSEQ multiplex PCR; TCRdb keeps only in-frame clonotypes and omits some of them. The table includes 55,000 to 80,000 clones, approximately 90% detected once. Source: CD4+ or CD8+ T cells sorted from blood, taken in a trial of the OX40 agonist ivuxolimab. The sequence derives from an adult with an advanced solid tumor such as melanoma, head and neck, liver or kidney cancer.

CDR3 loop: CSVGTGNAEAFF. CDR3 bases: TGCAGCGTGGGGACAGGGAACGCTGAAGCTTTCTTT. The chain is built from TRBV29-1 and TRBJ1-1, with 9 positions matching TRBD1. The germline gives CDR1 SQVTM, CDR2 ANQGSEA. CDR3 length: 12 amino acids.